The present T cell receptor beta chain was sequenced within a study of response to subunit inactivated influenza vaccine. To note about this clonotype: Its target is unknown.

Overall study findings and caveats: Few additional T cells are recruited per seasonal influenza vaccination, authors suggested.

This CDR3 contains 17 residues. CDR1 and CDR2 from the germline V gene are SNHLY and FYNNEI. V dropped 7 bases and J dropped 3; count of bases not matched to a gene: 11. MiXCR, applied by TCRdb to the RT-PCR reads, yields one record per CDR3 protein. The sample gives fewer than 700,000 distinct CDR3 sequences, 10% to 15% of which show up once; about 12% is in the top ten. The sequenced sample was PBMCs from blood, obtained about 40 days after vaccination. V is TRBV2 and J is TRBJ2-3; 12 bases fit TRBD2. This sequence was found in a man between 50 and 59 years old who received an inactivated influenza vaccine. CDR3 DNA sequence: TGTGCCAGCACCTCCTTGCTAGCGGGAGGGAGTACAGATACGCAGTATTTT. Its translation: CASTSLLAGGSTDTQYF.